This TCR beta chain was sequenced during a study of cytomegalovirus exposure and HLA in healthy donors. This PCR relied on a set of 60 Vbeta primers and 13 Jbeta primers. Profiled with immunoSEQ multiplex PCR; TCRdb holds only in-frame clones, not every one. The sample includes 150,000 to 180,000 clones, roughly 84% of them seen just once. About this clone: The antigen is unknown.

The V gene's germline CDR1 is KGHSH and CDR2 LQKENI. Deletions cut 0 bases from V and 1 base from J, with 9 bases between. This CDR3 contains 15 residues. Study-wide results and limits: In vitro checks showed that a few CMV-associated chains really do target CMV antigens. A later analysis reportedly identified an Asian-associated ancestry cluster as carrying fewer N-insertions than the roughly 600-donor mean. Later, TCR association rates were found to vary by HLA locus, highest for DRB1 and lowest for HLA-C.

The genes are TRBV18 and TRBJ1-1; D unresolved. The sequence was obtained from a woman in her late teens or twenties in good health and CMV-seronegative. Sequencing was carried out using PBMCs. For the CDR3, the DNA is TGTGCCAGCTCACCACCGGGCAGCCAGAACACTGAAGCTTTCTTT. This sequence encodes CASSPPGSQNTEAFF.